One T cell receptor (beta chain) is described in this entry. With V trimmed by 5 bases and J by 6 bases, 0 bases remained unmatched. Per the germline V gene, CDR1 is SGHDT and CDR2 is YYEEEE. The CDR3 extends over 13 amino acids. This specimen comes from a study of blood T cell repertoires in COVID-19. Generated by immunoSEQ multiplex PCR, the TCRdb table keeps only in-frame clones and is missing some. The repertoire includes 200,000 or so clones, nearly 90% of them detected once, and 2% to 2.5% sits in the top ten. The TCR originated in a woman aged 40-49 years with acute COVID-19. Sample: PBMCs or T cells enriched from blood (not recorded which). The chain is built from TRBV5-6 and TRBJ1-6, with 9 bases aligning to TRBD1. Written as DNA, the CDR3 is TGTGCCAGCAGGGACAGGGGTAATTCACCCCTCCACTTT. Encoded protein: CASRDRGNSPLHF.